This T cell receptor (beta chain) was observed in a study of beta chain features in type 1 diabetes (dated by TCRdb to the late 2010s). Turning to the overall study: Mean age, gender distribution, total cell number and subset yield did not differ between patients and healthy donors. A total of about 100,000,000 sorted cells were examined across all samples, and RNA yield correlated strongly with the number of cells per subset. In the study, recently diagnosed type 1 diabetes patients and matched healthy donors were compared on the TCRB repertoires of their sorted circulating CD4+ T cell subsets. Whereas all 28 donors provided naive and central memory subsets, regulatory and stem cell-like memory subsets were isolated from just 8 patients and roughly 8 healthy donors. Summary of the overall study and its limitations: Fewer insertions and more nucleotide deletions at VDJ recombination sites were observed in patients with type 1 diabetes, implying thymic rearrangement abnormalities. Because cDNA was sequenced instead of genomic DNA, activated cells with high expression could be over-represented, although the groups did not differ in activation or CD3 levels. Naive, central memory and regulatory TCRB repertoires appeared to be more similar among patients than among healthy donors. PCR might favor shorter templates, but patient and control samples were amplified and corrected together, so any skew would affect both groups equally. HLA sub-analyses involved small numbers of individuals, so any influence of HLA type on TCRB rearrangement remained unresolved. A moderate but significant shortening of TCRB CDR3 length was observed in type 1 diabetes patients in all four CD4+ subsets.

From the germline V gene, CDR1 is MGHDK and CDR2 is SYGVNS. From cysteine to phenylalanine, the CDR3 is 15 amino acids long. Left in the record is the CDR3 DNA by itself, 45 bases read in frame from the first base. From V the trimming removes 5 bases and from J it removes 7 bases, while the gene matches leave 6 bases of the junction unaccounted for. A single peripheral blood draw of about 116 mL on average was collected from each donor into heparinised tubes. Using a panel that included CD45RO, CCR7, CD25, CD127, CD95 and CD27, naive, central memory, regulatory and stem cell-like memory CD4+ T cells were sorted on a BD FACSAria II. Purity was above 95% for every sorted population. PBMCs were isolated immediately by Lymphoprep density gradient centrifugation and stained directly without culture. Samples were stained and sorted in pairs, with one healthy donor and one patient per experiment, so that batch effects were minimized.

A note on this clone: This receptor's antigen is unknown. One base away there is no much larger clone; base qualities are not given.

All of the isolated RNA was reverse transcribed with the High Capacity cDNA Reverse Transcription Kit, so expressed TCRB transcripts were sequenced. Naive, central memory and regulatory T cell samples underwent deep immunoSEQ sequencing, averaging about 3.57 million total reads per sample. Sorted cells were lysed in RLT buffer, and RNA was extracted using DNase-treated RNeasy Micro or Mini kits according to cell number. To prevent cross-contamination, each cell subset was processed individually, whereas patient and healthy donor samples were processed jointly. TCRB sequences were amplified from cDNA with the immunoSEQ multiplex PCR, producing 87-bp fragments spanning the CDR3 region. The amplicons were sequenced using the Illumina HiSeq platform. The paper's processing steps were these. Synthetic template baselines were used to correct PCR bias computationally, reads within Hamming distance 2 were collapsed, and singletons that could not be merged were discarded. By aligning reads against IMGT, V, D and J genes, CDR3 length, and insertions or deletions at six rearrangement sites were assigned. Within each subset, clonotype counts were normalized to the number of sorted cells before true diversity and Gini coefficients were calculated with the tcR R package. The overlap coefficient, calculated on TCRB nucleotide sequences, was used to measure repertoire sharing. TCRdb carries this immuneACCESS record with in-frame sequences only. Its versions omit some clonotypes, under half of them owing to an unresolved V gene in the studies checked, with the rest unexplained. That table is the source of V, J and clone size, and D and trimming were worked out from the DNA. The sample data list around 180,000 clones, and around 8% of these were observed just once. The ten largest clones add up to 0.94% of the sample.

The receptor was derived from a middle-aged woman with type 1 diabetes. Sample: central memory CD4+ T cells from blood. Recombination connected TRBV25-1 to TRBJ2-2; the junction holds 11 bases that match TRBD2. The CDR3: CASSPGLAVNGELFF. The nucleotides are TGTGCCAGCAGTCCGGGACTAGCGGTTAACGGGGAGCTGTTTTTT.